This TCR beta chain was recovered during a study of blood T cell repertoires in COVID-19. Study overall: From T cells, B-cell-depleted T cells, or PBMCs came the material, which was cDNA or gDNA.

TCRdb's copy holds only in-frame clones and misses some; the assay was immunoSEQ multiplex PCR. The sample lists 100,000 to 120,000 clones; 85% to 90% were seen once. V was trimmed by 11 bases and J by 3 bases, leaving 11 bases between them. Germline V gene sequence: CDR1 MNHEY, CDR2 SMNVEV (reference sequence). The CDR3 loop spans 13 amino acids. The chain combines TRBV27 with TRBJ1-6; perhaps TRBD1 as D (5 bases). This TCR was sampled from a woman between 45 and 60 years old with acute or convalescent COVID-19. The sample was peripheral blood. CDR3 region: CAGGGIYNSPLHF. CDR3 sequence (DNA): TGTGCCGGGGGGGGAATCTATAATTCACCCCTCCACTTT.